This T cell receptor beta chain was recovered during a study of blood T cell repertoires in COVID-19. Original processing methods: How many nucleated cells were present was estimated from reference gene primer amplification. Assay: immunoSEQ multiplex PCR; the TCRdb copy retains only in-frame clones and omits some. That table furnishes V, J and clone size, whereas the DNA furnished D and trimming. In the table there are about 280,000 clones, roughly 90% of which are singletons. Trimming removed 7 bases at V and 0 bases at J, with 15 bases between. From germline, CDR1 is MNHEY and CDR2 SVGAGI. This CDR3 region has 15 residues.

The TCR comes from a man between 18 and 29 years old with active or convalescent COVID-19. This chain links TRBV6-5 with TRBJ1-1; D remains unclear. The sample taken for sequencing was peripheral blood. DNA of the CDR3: TGTGCCAGCAAAGCAATGTCGGTAATGAACACTGAAGCTTTCTTT. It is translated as CASKAMSVMNTEAFF.